This T cell receptor (beta chain) was recorded in a study of T cell responses to AZD1222 COVID-19 vaccine. Regarding the study as a whole: Females made up more of the donors, who were largely white British, and clonal diversity may have come out too low. The repertoires were collected only after the peak T cell response.

As to this clone: Its antigen remains unknown.

The CDR3 totals 19 residues. With 4 bases clipped from V and 2 bases from J, the junction kept 17 bases outside the gene matches. CDR1 SEHNR and CDR2 FQNEAQ come from the germline V gene (reference sequence). Assay: immunoSEQ multiplex PCR; the TCRdb copy retains only in-frame clones and omits some. The sample carries under 200,000 clones, roughly nine tenths recorded once. Source: peripheral blood, taken on day 0 of AZD1222 vaccination. The V call is TRBV7-9, the J call TRBJ2-1; 7 nucleotides line up with TRBD2. This TCR was sampled from an adult in good health. CDR3 sequence reads: CASSSHRASGARTYNEQFF. In DNA form, the CDR3 reads TGTGCCAGCAGCTCGCATCGTGCTAGCGGAGCGAGGACCTACAATGAGCAGTTCTTC.